This T cell receptor (beta chain) is from a study of cytomegalovirus exposure and HLA in healthy donors. The CDR3 extends over 20 amino acids. The J segment lost 0 bases and the V segment lost 9 bases, leaving 22 bases of the junction unmatched. Whole-study results and caveats: An analysis was carried out later, and it reportedly showed fewer N-insertions in an Asian-associated ancestry cluster than the approximately 670-donor mean.

Researchers ran the PCR with 60 Vbeta and 13 Jbeta primers. TCRdb's copy holds only in-frame clones and misses some; the assay was immunoSEQ multiplex PCR. The sample table sets out approximately 150,000 clones. The study sampled nominally healthy donors, though unrecorded immune exposures were likely. Points on this clone: Its target is not known.

The source of this sequence is a male donor in good health and CMV-seronegative. Specimen: PBMCs. V gene TRBV23-1 combines with J gene TRBJ1-5; 8 nucleotides match TRBD1. TRBV23-1 belongs to the ORF category, with a function that is uncertain. The CDR3 DNA is TGCGCCAGAAGACGGACAGGGTCCGGAAGGGGGGGATTTAGCAATCAGCCCCAGCATTTT. It encodes CARRRTGSGRGGFSNQPQHF.